This TCR beta chain derives from a study of CD8+ T cells in alopecia areata. Extraction of RNA preceded its reverse transcription into cDNA, which served as the sequencing template. Clones were sequenced by immunoSEQ multiplex PCR, and TCRdb holds only the in-frame ones, with some missing. The sample records roughly 120,000 clones, roughly three fifths being singletons. The treatment is: oral pan-JAK inhibitor, 5-10 mg twice daily. This CDR3 has 15 residues. Germline CDR1 and CDR2: SGHNT and YYREEE (reference sequence). V lost 4 bases and J 7 bases, leaving 18 bases between the germline ends. The material sequenced was CD4+ T cells sorted from blood, taken at week 24, from a patient treated with tofacitinib. The receptor's source is a human donor with alopecia areata. This chain joins TRBV5-4 and TRBJ2-4; D gene ambiguous. The CDR3 loop is CASSPGRAEGNIQYF. CDR3 sequence (DNA): TGTGCCAGCAGCCCAGGACGCGCAGAAGGGAACATTCAGTACTTC. The full variable domain, its missing parts supplied by reference TRBV5-4 and TRBJ2-4, is ETGVTQSPTHLIKTRGQQVTLRCSSQSGHNTVSWYQQALGQGPQFIFQYYREEENGRGNFPPRFSGLQFPNYSSELNVNALELDDSALYLCASSPGRAEGNIQYFGAGTRLSVL.